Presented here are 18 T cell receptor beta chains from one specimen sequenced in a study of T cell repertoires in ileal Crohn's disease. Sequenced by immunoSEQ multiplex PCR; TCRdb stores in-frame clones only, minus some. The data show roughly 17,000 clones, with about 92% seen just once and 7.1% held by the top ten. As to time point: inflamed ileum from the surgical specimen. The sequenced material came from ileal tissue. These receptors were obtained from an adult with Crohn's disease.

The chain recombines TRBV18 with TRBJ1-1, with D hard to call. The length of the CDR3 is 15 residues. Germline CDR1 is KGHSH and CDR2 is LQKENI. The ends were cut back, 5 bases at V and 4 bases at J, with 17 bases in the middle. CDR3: CASSKPGFRGTEAFF. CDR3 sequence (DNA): TGTGCCAGCTCAAAACCGGGATTTCGGGGCACTGAAGCTTTCTTT.

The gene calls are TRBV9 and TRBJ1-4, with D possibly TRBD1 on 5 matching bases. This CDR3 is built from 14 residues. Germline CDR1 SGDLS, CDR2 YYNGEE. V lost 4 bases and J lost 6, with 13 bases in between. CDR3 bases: TGTGCCAGCAGCTCCAGGGTGGGGGATGAAAAACTGTTTTTT. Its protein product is CASSSRVGDEKLFF.

In nucleotides, the CDR3 is TGTGCCAGCAGCCCCTCACCTACTTCAACTAATGAAAAACTGTTTTTT. Translated, it gives CASSPSPTSTNEKLFF. The chain has TRBV12-1 and TRBJ1-4. TRBV12-1 is tagged as a pseudogene. The length of the CDR3 is 16 residues.

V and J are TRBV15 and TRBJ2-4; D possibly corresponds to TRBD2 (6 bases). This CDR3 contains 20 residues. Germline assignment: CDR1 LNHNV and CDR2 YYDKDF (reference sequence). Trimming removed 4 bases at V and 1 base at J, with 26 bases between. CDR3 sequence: CATSKGGASRWLLAKNIQYF. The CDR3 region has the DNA TGTGCCACCAGCAAAGGAGGGGCGTCCCGCTGGTTATTGGCCAAAAACATTCAGTACTTC.

CDR3 sequence (DNA): TGTGCCAGCAGTGAATTAATAAGACCGGGACACGCTTACAATGAGCAGTTCTTC. It is translated as CASSELIRPGHAYNEQFF. V gene TRBV25-1 combines with J gene TRBJ2-1, with a weak D call TRBD1 (6 bases). The CDR3 covers 18 residues. Trimming stripped 1 base from V and 4 bases from J, with 20 bases between. Germline lookup yields CDR1 MGHDK and CDR2 SYGVNS.

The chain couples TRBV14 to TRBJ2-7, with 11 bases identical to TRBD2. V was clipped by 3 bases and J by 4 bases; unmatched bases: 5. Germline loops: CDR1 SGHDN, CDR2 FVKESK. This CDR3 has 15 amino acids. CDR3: CASSQIAGGSYEQYF. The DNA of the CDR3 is TGTGCCAGCAGCCAGATAGCGGGGGGGAGTTACGAGCAGTACTTC.

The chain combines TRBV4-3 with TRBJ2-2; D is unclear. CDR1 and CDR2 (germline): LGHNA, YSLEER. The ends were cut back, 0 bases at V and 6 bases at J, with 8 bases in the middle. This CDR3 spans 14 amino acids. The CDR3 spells CASSQDGMSGELFF. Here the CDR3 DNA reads TGCGCCAGCAGCCAAGATGGTATGTCCGGGGAGCTGTTTTTT.

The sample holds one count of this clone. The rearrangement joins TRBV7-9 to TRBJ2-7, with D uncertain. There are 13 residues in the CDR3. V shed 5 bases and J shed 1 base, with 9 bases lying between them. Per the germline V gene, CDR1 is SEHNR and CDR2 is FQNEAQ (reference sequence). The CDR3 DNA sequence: TGTGCCAGCAGCCCGGTCAGTTCCTACGAGCAGTACTTC. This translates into CASSPVSSYEQYF.

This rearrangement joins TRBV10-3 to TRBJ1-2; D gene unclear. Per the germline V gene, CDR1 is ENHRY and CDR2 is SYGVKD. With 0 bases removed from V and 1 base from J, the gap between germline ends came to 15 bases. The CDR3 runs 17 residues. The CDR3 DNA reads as TGTGCCATCAGTGAGTCGGCATCTGAGGGTAATAACTATGGCTACACCTTC. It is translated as CAISESASEGNNYGYTF.

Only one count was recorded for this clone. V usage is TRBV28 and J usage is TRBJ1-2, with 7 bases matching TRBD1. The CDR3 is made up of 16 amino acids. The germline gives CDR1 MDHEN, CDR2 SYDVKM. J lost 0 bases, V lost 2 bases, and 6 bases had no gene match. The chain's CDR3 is CASSLPGTAPNYGYTF. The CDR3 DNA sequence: TGTGCCAGCAGTTTACCCGGGACAGCTCCTAACTATGGCTACACCTTC.

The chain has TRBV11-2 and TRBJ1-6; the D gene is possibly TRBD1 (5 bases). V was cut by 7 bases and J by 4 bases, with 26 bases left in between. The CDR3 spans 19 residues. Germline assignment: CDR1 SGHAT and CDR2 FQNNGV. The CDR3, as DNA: TGTGCCAGCATCAATTTCCGGGACGGCGCCATGAGATATAATTCACCCCTCCACTTT. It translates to CASINFRDGAMRYNSPLHF.

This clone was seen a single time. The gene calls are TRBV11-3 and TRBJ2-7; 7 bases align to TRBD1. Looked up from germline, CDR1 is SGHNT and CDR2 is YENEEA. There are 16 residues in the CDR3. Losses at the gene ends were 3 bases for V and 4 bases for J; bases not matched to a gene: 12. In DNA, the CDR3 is TGTGCCAGCAGCTTCAAACCGGGACAGAGGACTTACGAGCAGTACTTC. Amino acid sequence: CASSFKPGQRTYEQYF.

This CDR3 reads CASESLSSYGYTF. In DNA form, the CDR3 reads TGTGCCAGCGAAAGTCTGTCAAGCTATGGCTACACCTTC. The V gene is TRBV6-1, the J gene TRBJ1-2; D unclear. The germline CDR1 and CDR2 sequences are MNHNS and SASEGT. The CDR3 has 13 residues. V was trimmed by 8 bases and J by 4 bases, leaving 14 bases between them.

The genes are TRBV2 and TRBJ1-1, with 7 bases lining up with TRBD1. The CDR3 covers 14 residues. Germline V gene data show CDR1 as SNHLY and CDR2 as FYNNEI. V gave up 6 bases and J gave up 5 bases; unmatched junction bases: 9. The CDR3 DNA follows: TGTGCCAGCAGAGGGGACAGTTCCGCTACTGAAGCTTTCTTT. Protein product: CASRGDSSATEAFF.

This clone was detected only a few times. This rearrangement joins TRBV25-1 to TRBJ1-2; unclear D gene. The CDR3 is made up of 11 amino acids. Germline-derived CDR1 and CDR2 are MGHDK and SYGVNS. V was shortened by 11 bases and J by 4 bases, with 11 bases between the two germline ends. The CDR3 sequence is CASQFLYGYTF. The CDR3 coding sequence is TGTGCCTCCCAGTTCCTCTATGGCTACACCTTC.

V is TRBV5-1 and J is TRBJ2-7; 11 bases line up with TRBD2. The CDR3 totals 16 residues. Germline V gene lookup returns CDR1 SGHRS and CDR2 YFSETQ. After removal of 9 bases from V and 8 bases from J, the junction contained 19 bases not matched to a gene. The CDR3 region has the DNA TGCGCCACCCAACTATCTCCCGGGACTAGCGGCGAGAAGCAGTACTTC. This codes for CATQLSPGTSGEKQYF.

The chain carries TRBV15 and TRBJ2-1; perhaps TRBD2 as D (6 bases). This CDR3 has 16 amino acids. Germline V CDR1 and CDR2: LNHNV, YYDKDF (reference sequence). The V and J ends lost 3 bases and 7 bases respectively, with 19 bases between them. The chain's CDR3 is CATSSPPGTGRNEQFF. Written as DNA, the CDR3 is TGTGCCACCAGCAGCCCCCCCGGGACGGGGAGGAATGAGCAGTTCTTC.

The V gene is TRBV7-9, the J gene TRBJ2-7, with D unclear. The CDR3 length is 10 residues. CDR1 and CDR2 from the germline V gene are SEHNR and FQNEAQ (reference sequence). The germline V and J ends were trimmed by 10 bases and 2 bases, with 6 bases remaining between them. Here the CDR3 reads CATDTYEQYF. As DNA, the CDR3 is TGTGCCACCGATACCTACGAGCAGTACTTC.